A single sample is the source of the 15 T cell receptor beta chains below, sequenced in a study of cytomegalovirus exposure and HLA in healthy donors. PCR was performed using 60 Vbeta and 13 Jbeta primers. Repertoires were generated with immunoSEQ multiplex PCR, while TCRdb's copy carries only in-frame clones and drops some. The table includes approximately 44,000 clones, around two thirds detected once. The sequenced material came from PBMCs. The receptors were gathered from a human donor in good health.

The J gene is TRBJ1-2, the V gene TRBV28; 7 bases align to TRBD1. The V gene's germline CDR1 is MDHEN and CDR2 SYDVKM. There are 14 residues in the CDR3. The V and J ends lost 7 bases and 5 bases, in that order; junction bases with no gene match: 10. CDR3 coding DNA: TGTGCCAGCACCCTGGACAGGACGGGGTATGGCTACACCTTC. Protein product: CASTLDRTGYGYTF.

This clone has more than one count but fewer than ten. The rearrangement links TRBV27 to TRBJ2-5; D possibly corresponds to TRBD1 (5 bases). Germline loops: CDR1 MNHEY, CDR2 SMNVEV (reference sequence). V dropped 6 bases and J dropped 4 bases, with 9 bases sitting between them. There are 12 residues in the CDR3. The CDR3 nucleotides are TGTGCCAGCAGGGGGCGCGTAGAGACCCAGTACTTC. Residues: CASRGRVETQYF.

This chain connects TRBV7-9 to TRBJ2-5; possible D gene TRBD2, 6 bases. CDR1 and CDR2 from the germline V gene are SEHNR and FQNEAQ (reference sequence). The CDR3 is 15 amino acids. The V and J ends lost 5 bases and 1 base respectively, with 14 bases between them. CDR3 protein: CASSPVGGVQETQYF. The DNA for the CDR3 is TGTGCCAGCAGCCCCGTCGGAGGGGTCCAAGAGACCCAGTACTTC.

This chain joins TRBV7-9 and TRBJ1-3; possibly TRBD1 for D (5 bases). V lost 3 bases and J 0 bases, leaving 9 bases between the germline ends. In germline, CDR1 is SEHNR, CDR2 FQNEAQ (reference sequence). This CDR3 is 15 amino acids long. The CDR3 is CASSLGLFSGNTIYF. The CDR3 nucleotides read TGTGCCAGCAGCTTGGGGCTCTTCTCTGGAAACACCATATATTTT.

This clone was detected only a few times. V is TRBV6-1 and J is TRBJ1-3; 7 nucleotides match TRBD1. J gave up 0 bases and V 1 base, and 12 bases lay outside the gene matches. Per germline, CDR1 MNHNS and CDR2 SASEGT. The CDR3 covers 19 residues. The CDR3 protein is CASSEVPGQRRNSGNTIYF. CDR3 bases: TGTGCCAGCAGTGAAGTCCCGGGACAGAGAAGAAACTCTGGAAACACCATATATTTT.

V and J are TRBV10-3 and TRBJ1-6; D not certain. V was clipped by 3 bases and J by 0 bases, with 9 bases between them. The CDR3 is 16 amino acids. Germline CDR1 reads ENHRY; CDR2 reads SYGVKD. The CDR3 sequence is CAISERERSYNSPLHF. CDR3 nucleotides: TGTGCCATCAGTGAAAGGGAGCGCTCCTATAATTCACCCCTCCACTTT.

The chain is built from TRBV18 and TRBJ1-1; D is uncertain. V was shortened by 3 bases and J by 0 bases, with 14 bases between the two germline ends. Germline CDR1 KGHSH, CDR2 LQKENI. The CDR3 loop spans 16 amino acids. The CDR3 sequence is CASSPNLGGLNTEAFF. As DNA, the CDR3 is TGTGCCAGCTCACCGAACCTGGGAGGGTTGAACACTGAAGCTTTCTTT.

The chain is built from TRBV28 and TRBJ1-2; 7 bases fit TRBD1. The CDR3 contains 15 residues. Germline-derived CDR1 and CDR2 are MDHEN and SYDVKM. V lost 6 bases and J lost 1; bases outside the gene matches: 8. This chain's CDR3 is CASRTGTASNYGYTF. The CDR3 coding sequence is TGTGCCAGCAGGACCGGGACAGCTAGTAACTATGGCTACACCTTC.

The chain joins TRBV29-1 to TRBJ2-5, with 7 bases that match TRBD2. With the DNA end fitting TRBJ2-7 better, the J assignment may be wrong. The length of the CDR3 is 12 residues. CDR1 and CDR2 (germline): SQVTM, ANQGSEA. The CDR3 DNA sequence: TGCAGCGGGGGGGGTCCGAGCGACGAGCAGTACTTC. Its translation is CSGGGPSDEQYF.

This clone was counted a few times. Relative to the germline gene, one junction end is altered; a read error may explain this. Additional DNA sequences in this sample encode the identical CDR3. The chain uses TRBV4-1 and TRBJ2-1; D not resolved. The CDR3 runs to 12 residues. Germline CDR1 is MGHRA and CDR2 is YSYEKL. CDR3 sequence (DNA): TGTGCCAGCAGCCAAGATAATAATGAGCAGTTCTTC. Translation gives CASSQDNNEQFF.

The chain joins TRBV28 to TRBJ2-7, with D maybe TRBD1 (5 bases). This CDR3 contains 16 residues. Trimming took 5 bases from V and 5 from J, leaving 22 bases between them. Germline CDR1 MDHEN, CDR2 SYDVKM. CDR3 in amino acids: CASSAEPPDSYDEQYF. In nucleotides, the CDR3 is TGTGCCAGCAGTGCCGAACCCCCAGACAGTTATGACGAGCAGTACTTC.

For the CDR3, the DNA is TGCGCCAGCAGTGAGTGGGGGCGATCAGATACGCAGTATTTT. This encodes CASSEWGRSDTQYF. The chain combines TRBV10-1 with TRBJ2-3; D possibly corresponds to TRBD1 (6 bases). The CDR3 runs to 14 residues. CDR1 WNHNN and CDR2 SYGVQD come from the germline V gene (reference sequence). V gave up 1 base and J gave up 4 bases, with 9 bases separating them.

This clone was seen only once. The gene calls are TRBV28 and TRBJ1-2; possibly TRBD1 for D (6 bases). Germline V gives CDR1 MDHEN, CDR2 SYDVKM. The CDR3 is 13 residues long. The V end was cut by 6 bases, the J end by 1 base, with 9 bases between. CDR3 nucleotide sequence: TGTGCCAGCAGCCAGGGGTTTAACTATGGCTACACCTTC. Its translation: CASSQGFNYGYTF.

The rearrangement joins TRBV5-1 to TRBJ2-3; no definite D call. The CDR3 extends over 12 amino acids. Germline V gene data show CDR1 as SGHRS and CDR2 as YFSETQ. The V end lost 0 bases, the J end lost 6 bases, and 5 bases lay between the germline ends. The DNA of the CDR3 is TGCGCCAGCAGCTTGGGACTCGATACGCAGTATTTT. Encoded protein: CASSLGLDTQYF. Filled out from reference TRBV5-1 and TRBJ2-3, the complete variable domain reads KAGVTQTPRYLIKTRGQQVTLSCSPISGHRSVSWYQQTPGQGLQFLFEYFSETQRNKGNFPGRFSGRQFSNSRSEMNVSTLELGDSALYLCASSLGLDTQYFGPGTRLTVL.

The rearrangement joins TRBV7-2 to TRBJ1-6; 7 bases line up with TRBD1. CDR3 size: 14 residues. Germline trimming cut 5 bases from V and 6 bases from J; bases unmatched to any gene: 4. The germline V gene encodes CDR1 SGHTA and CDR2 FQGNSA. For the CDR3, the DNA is TGTGCCAGCAGCGTAGGGACAGCTAATTCACCCCTCCACTTT. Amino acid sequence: CASSVGTANSPLHF.